Each of the 28 T cell receptor beta chains below was sequenced from the same sample in a study of cytomegalovirus exposure and HLA in healthy donors. Primers included in the PCR were 60 Vbeta and 13 Jbeta primers. Clones were read by immunoSEQ multiplex PCR, and TCRdb kept only the in-frame ones, dropping some. The sample lists about 140,000 clones, approximately 80% occurring once. The sample taken for sequencing was PBMCs. These TCRs come from a man between 45 and 60 years old in good health and CMV-seronegative.

This clone was observed once. This chain links TRBV18 with TRBJ1-4, with D possibly matching TRBD1 (6 bases). Germline CDR1 and CDR2: KGHSH and LQKENI. The V and J ends lost 0 bases and 4 bases respectively, with 12 bases between them. The CDR3 extends over 16 amino acids. CDR3 nucleotides: TGTGCCAGCTCACCACCGCAAGGACAGCGTAATGAAAAACTGTTTTTT. Protein product: CASSPPQGQRNEKLFF.

The J gene is TRBJ1-2, the V gene TRBV7-2; no reliable D call. The CDR3 extends over 13 amino acids. Germline V gene sequence: CDR1 SGHTA, CDR2 FQGNSA. The ends were cut back, 5 bases at V and 0 bases at J, with 7 bases in the middle. The CDR3: CASSPTSNYGYTF. In DNA, the CDR3 is TGTGCCAGCAGCCCGACTTCTAACTATGGCTACACCTTC.

The chain recombines TRBV2 with TRBJ1-3, with D tentatively TRBD1 (6 bases). Germline V lookup: CDR1 SNHLY, CDR2 FYNNEI. Trimming shortened V by 6 bases and J by 0 bases, and 21 bases separated the two germline ends. The CDR3 has 18 amino acids. For the CDR3, the DNA is TGTGCCAGCAGCCCAGACAGGTTTGGAGGAGGCTCTGGAAACACCATATATTTT. It yields the protein CASSPDRFGGGSGNTIYF.

The sample holds one count of this clone. V usage is TRBV19 and J usage is TRBJ1-1; D may be TRBD1 (6 bases). The CDR3 runs 13 residues. Germline CDR1 is LNHDA and CDR2 is SQIVND (reference sequence). The V and J ends lost 6 bases and 8 bases respectively, with 16 bases between them. This CDR3 reads CASSQGAGAEAFF. In DNA, the CDR3 is TGTGCCAGTAGCCAAGGGGCAGGGGCCGAAGCTTTCTTT.

The rearrangement links TRBV5-1 to TRBJ1-1; possible D gene TRBD1, 5 bases. The V gene lost 2 bases and the J gene lost 4 bases, with 15 bases spanning the gap. Germline CDR1 and CDR2: SGHRS and YFSETQ. The CDR3 consists of 15 residues. The CDR3 loop is CASSFWGDVSTEAFF. The CDR3 coding sequence is TGCGCCAGCAGCTTTTGGGGGGACGTCAGCACTGAAGCTTTCTTT.

The chain recombines TRBV19 with TRBJ1-1; 7 bases agree with TRBD1. Unmatched junction bases numbered 12, after V lost 8 bases and J lost 9 bases. CDR1 is LNHDA, CDR2 SQIVND, per germline (reference sequence). The CDR3 totals 13 residues. Here the CDR3 reads CASSSKQGEKAFF. The CDR3 nucleotides are TGTGCCAGTTCATCGAAGCAGGGGGAGAAAGCTTTCTTT.

This clone was found once. The chain has TRBV6-4 and TRBJ1-1; 7 bases are a match to TRBD1. Looked up from germline, CDR1 is MRHNA and CDR2 is SNTAGT. V lost 3 bases to trimming and J lost 4 bases; unmatched junction nucleotides: 2. This CDR3 spans 13 amino acids. As DNA, the CDR3 is TGTGCCAGCAGTGAACAGGGGTTCACTGAAGCTTTCTTT. Its protein product is CASSEQGFTEAFF.

Comment on this clone: The identical CDR3 is also encoded by other nucleotide sequences in the sample. This chain joins TRBV5-1 and TRBJ2-5; 10 nucleotides line up with TRBD2. The CDR3 runs to 15 residues. The V segment lost 0 bases and the J segment 2 bases; nucleotides outside the gene matches: 1. CDR1 is SGHRS, CDR2 YFSETQ, per germline. The CDR3 sequence: CASSLGTSGQETQYF. The DNA for the CDR3 is TGCGCCAGCAGCTTGGGGACTAGCGGACAAGAGACCCAGTACTTC.

The genes are TRBV25-1 and TRBJ1-2; D unclear. Trimming left V 2 bases short and J 7 bases short, with 14 bases between. Germline V lookup: CDR1 MGHDK, CDR2 SYGVNS. The CDR3 spans 14 residues. The DNA of the CDR3 is TGTGCCAGCAGTGAACCCTCGTCCAGACTTGGCTACACCTTC. Translation: CASSEPSSRLGYTF.

The chain couples TRBV5-6 to TRBJ1-4, with D unresolved. Germline CDR1 is SGHDT and CDR2 is YYEEEE. Trimming stripped 1 base from V and 8 bases from J, with 9 bases between. The CDR3 runs to 13 residues. CDR3 residues: CASSLLIREKLFF. In nucleotides, the CDR3 is TGTGCCAGCAGCTTGTTGATCCGGGAAAAACTGTTTTTT.

The gene calls are TRBV4-1 and TRBJ1-1; the D gene is possibly TRBD1 (6 bases). From germline, CDR1 is MGHRA and CDR2 YSYEKL. V gave up 1 base and J gave up 11 bases, with 8 bases separating them. The length of the CDR3 is 11 residues. The CDR3 bases are TGCGCCAGCAGCCAAGGGGGGCTCGCTTTCTTT. Amino acids: CASSQGGLAFF.

A single count supports this clone. The rearrangement uses TRBV7-2 and TRBJ2-1; TRBD2 matches 9 bases. The CDR3 consists of 14 residues. Germline assignment: CDR1 SGHTA and CDR2 FQGNSA. V shed 5 bases, J shed 8 bases, and the junction held 7 bases outside the gene matches. The CDR3 region has the DNA TGTGCCAGCAGCCTAGGACTAGCGTGGGATGAGCAGTTCTTC. This sequence encodes CASSLGLAWDEQFF.

The chain couples TRBV7-9 to TRBJ1-2, with D unresolved. The CDR3 runs to 15 residues. V dropped 5 bases and J dropped 2 bases, with 15 bases sitting between them. Looked up from germline, CDR1 is SEHNR and CDR2 is FQNEAQ (reference sequence). As DNA, the CDR3 is TGTGCCAGCAGCGAACCCGACGGGGAGAACTATGGCTACACCTTC. It encodes CASSEPDGENYGYTF.

This clone was seen a few times. The chain carries TRBV6-5 and TRBJ2-3; possibly TRBD1 for D (6 bases). Germline V gene lookup returns CDR1 MNHEY and CDR2 SVGAGI. This CDR3 has 15 amino acids. V was pared by 6 bases and J by 6 bases, with 19 bases between. The CDR3 DNA reads TGTGCCAGCAGCGCGAAGCGGTTCCAGGGGGATACGCAGTATTTT. Its protein is CASSAKRFQGDTQYF.

In its sample, this clone was seen once. The CDR3 DNA is TGTGCCAGCTCACCTGGACAGGACTACGAGCAGTACTTC. It codes for CASSPGQDYEQYF. The chain carries TRBV18 and TRBJ2-7, with 7 bases lining up with TRBD1. The germline CDR1 and CDR2 sequences are KGHSH and LQKENI. V lost 3 bases, J lost 3 bases, and 2 bases stayed unmatched. The CDR3 is made up of 13 amino acids.

The chain employs TRBV7-9 and TRBJ2-7, with a weak D call TRBD1 (5 bases). Between the trimmed V and J ends, which lost 1 base and 2 bases, there was a span of 15 bases. In germline, CDR1 is SEHNR, CDR2 FQNEAQ (reference sequence). The CDR3 extends over 16 amino acids. The CDR3 DNA follows: TGTGCCAGCAGCTTAGTGCTCTTACAGGAGACCTACGAGCAGTACTTC. This encodes CASSLVLLQETYEQYF.

This sequence joins TRBV7-9 and TRBJ2-1; possibly TRBD2 for D (6 bases). CDR1 and CDR2 from the germline V gene are SEHNR and FQNEAQ (reference sequence). Trimming took 9 bases from V and 3 from J, leaving 15 bases between them. The CDR3 loop spans 14 amino acids. The CDR3 nucleotides read TGTGCCAGTACCCGGGACTTCCTCTACAATGAGCAGTTCTTC. It encodes CASTRDFLYNEQFF.

V is TRBV5-8 and J is TRBJ1-2; D may be TRBD1 (6 bases). Germline V gene data show CDR1 as SGHTS and CDR2 as YDEGEE. Deletions cut 0 bases from V and 0 bases from J, with 9 bases between. The CDR3 consists of 15 residues. The CDR3 nucleotides are TGTGCCAGCAGCTTGGACAGGGCGTCTAACTATGGCTACACCTTC. This codes for CASSLDRASNYGYTF.

The chain recombines TRBV29-1 with TRBJ1-1, with 9 bases aligning to TRBD1. With V trimmed by 7 bases and J by 1 base, 7 bases remained unmatched. This CDR3 region has 14 residues. Germline CDR1 SQVTM, CDR2 ANQGSEA. The CDR3 is CSACPGQGNTEAFF. The CDR3 DNA reads TGCAGCGCTTGTCCGGGACAGGGGAACACTGAAGCTTTCTTT.

This chain uses TRBV28 with TRBJ1-6; a possible D gene is TRBD1 (5 bases). There are 15 residues in the CDR3. Germline V gene data show CDR1 as MDHEN and CDR2 as SYDVKM. Trimming stripped 7 bases from V and 7 bases from J, with 17 bases between. Written as DNA, the CDR3 is TGTGCCAGCACCAATGCCGGGGGTAGCAATTCACCCCTCCACTTT. It is translated as CASTNAGGSNSPLHF.

The chain uses TRBV7-2 and TRBJ2-3; a possible D gene is TRBD2 (6 bases). The CDR3 length is 17 residues. Trimming stripped 1 base from V and 2 bases from J, with 16 bases between. Germline values: CDR1 SGHTA, CDR2 FQGNSA. The CDR3 region is CASSLVGGLLLTDTQYF. The CDR3 DNA reads as TGTGCCAGCAGCTTAGTGGGAGGACTTCTCCTCACAGATACGCAGTATTTT.

The CDR3 sequence is CASSEFNSATSEQYF. Written as DNA, the CDR3 is TGTGCCAGCAGTGAATTTAACAGTGCGACCTCCGAGCAGTACTTC. This chain connects TRBV25-1 to TRBJ2-7; D ambiguous. This CDR3 comprises 15 residues. Trimming cost V 1 base and J 6 bases, with 16 bases left between them. CDR1 and CDR2 (germline): MGHDK, SYGVNS.

The chain recombines TRBV5-1 with TRBJ1-4, with D possibly matching TRBD1 (5 bases). The CDR3 length is 14 residues. Germline V gene data show CDR1 as SGHRS and CDR2 as YFSETQ. Trimming removed 0 bases from V and 2 bases from J, with 5 bases in between. The CDR3 DNA is TGCGCCAGCAGCTTGGCAGGGACTAATGAAAAACTGTTTTTT. Its translation is CASSLAGTNEKLFF.

This rearrangement joins TRBV12-5 to TRBJ2-3, with 10 positions matching TRBD2. The CDR3 covers 14 residues. The germline V gene has CDR1 LGHNT and CDR2 FRNRAP. The V and J ends lost 5 bases and 1 base, in that order; junction bases with no gene match: 0. CDR3: CASGLAGGTDTQYF. Here the CDR3 DNA reads TGTGCTAGTGGTCTAGCGGGAGGCACAGATACGCAGTATTTT.

The chain recombines TRBV5-1 with TRBJ2-3, with TRBD2 matching 7 bases. CDR3 length: 14 amino acids. Germline lookup yields CDR1 SGHRS and CDR2 YFSETQ. Trimming took 5 bases from V and 2 from J; bases not matched to a gene: 5. CDR3 protein: CASSAGEVTDTQYF. Here the CDR3 DNA reads TGCGCCAGCAGTGCGGGAGAGGTCACAGATACGCAGTATTTT.

This chain connects TRBV9 to TRBJ2-2, with a tentative D call TRBD1 (5 bases). This CDR3 contains 15 residues. Germline values: CDR1 SGDLS, CDR2 YYNGEE. Trimming removed 4 bases from V and 8 bases from J, with 18 bases in between. The CDR3 sequence is CASSPSTRGSGELFF. CDR3 nucleotide sequence: TGTGCCAGCAGCCCCTCGACAAGGGGAAGTGGGGAGCTGTTTTTT.

V gene TRBV6-1 combines with J gene TRBJ1-6; the match to TRBD1 covers 8 bases. Germline V gene lookup returns CDR1 MNHNS and CDR2 SASEGT. The V and J ends lost 11 bases and 6 bases, in that order; junction bases with no gene match: 6. The CDR3 sequence is 13 residues long. The CDR3 nucleotides are TGTGCCGGCCGGACAGGGTCTAATTCACCCCTCCACTTT. It yields the protein CAGRTGSNSPLHF.

The V call is TRBV5-1, the J call TRBJ1-1; tentatively, D is TRBD1 (6 bases). Trimming stripped 4 bases from V and 1 base from J, with 11 bases between. This CDR3 comprises 14 residues. Looked up from germline, CDR1 is SGHRS and CDR2 is YFSETQ. The CDR3 here is CASSDGQWNTEAFF. The CDR3 coding sequence is TGCGCCAGCAGCGACGGACAGTGGAACACTGAAGCTTTCTTT.